This entry lists 2 T cell receptor beta chains sequenced from one sample in a study of T cells in Graves' hyperthyroidism and ophthalmopathy. Amplified TCR beta CDR3 regions came from RNA transcripts. The HTBI primer set was used in a first-round RT-PCR of the TCR CDR3. MiXCR, run by TCRdb on the multiplex PCR reads, gives a single entry per CDR3 protein. Counted here are around 520,000 distinct CDR3 sequences, approximately 15% occurring once; the ten biggest clones make up 15% to 20%. Sequenced: blood. These receptors came from a woman aged 18-30 years with Graves' hyperthyroidism.

To note about this clonotype: A much larger clone differs from this one at a single base, so this may be a read error. The V and J genes are TRBV7-9 and TRBJ1-6; TRBD1 might be the D (6 bases). Germline V gives CDR1 SEHNR, CDR2 FQNEAQ (reference sequence). V lost 1 base to trimming and J lost 8 bases, with 9 bases between them. The CDR3 covers 14 residues. The DNA of the CDR3 is TGTGCCAGCAGCTTAGTGGCAGGGGATTCACCCCTCCACTTT. Protein: CASSLVAGDSPLHF. The full variable domain, completed using reference TRBV7-9 and TRBJ1-6, is DTGVSQNPRHKITKRGQNVTFRCDPISEHNRLYWYRQTLGQGPEFLTYFQNEAQLEKSRLLSDRFSAERPKGSFSTLEIQRTEQGDSAMYLCASSLVAGDSPLHFGNGTRLTVT.

The table lists this clonotype with many counts. The chain couples TRBV14 to TRBJ2-5, with TRBD1 identical over 7 bases. Looked up from germline, CDR1 is SGHDN and CDR2 is FVKESK. The CDR3 totals 15 residues. V was clipped by 3 bases and J by 5 bases; unmatched bases: 9. The CDR3 loop is CASSQVPGGRETQYF. The CDR3 DNA sequence: TGTGCCAGCAGCCAGGTGCCAGGGGGTAGGGAGACCCAGTACTTC.